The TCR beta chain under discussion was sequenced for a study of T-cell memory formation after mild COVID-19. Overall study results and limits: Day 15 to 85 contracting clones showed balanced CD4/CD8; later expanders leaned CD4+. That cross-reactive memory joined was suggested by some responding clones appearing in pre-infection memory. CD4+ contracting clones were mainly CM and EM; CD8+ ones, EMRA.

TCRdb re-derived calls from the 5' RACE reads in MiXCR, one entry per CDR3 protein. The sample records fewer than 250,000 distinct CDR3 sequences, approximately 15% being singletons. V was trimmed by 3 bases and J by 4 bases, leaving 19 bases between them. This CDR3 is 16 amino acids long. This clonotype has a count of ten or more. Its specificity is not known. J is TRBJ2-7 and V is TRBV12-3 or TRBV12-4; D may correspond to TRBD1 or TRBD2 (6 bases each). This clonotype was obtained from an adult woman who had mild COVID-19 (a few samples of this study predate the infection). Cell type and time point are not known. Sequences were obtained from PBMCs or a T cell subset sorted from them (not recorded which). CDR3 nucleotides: TGTGCCAGCAGTTTGGGGGCACAGGGAGGAGGGTACGAGCAGTACTTC. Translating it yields CASSLGAQGGGYEQYF.